A selection of T cell receptor beta chains follows, all from one sample in a study of CD4 T cell repertoires in COVID-19. Sequencing used immunoSEQ multiplex PCR; TCRdb keeps in-frame clones, though not all of them. The data contain under 30,000 clones, over 90% of them singletons. The sample consisted of circulating follicular helper CD4+ T cells (cTfh) from blood, taken before the COVID-19 pandemic. Every receptor here comes from a human donor who had COVID-19. The CDR3 runs from the conserved cysteine through the conserved F or W. A D gene is named only where the DNA matches it firmly. Clone size, where shown, is once, few, many, or a class for clones that have expanded.

cdr3_aa cdr3_nt clone_size v_call d_call j_call
CASSPTGQASSYEQYF TGTGCCAGCTCACCGACGGGACAGGCCAGCTCCTACGAGCAGTACTTC NA TRBV18 TRBD1 TRBJ2-7
CASSSGLAGGDEQFF TGTGCCAGCAGCTCAGGACTAGCGGGCGGCGATGAGCAGTTCTTC once TRBV11-3 TRBD2 TRBJ2-1
CASTGPGTSKGGEQYF TGTGCCAGCACCGGACCCGGGACTAGCAAAGGAGGCGAGCAGTACTTC once TRBV7-9 TRBD2 TRBJ2-7
CASSDQGSGTGELFF TGCGCCAGCAGTGACCAGGGGTCTGGCACCGGGGAGCTGTTTTTT few TRBV10-1 NA TRBJ2-2
CASSPRPGRGGAETQYF TGTGCCAGCAGCCCGCGTCCCGGGCGGGGGGGCGCGGAGACCCAGTACTTC NA TRBV11-2 TRBD2 TRBJ2-5
CASSFEKGVSPLHF TGTGCCAGCAGCTTTGAGAAGGGAGTATCGCCCCTCCACTTT NA TRBV7-9 NA TRBJ1-6
CASSTQGGREISVLTF TGCGCCAGCAGCACCCAGGGGGGTAGGGAAATATCCGTCCTGACTTTC NA TRBV5-1 NA TRBJ2-6
CATSRDQGNSGNTIYF TGTGCCACCAGCAGAGACCAGGGGAACTCTGGAAACACCATATATTTT NA TRBV15 NA TRBJ1-3
CSGLDGYEQYF TGCAGTGGGTTAGATGGTTACGAGCAGTACTTC NA TRBV20-1 NA TRBJ2-7
CASSQVSGVGNEQFF TGTGCCAGCAGCCAAGTCAGCGGAGTGGGGAATGAGCAGTTCTTC NA TRBV16 NA TRBJ2-1
CASSPSGGNTGELFF TGTGCCAGCAGCCCCAGCGGGGGCAACACCGGGGAGCTGTTTTTT NA TRBV7-9 TRBD2 TRBJ2-2
CASRWRGGNQPQHF TGTGCCAGTAGATGGAGGGGAGGCAATCAGCCCCAGCATTTT few TRBV19 NA TRBJ1-5
CASSHTMDPGAFF TGTGCCAGCAGCCACACCATGGACCCAGGGGCTTTCTTT NA TRBV7-9 NA TRBJ1-1
CASSLIPEAEKLFF TGTGCCAGCTCACTGATTCCCGAGGCTGAAAAACTGTTTTTT NA TRBV18 NA TRBJ1-4
CASSLGERGVFEQFF TGTGCCAGCAGCTTAGGCGAGCGGGGGGTATTTGAGCAGTTCTTC NA TRBV11-2 TRBD2 TRBJ2-1
CASSEAESGFGYTF TGTGCCAGCAGTGAAGCCGAATCAGGGTTTGGCTACACCTTC NA TRBV2 NA TRBJ1-2
CASSIQGGMDTGELFF TGTGCCAGCAGTATACAAGGGGGCATGGACACCGGGGAGCTGTTTTTT NA TRBV7-3 TRBD1 TRBJ2-2
CASSNKRGNTDTQYF TGTGCCAGTAGTAACAAGCGGGGGAACACAGATACGCAGTATTTT once TRBV19 TRBD2 TRBJ2-3
CASSLGQGNRGAFF TGTGCCAGCAGTTTAGGACAGGGGAACCGAGGAGCTTTCTTT NA TRBV28 TRBD1 TRBJ1-1
CASSRDRDDYEQYF TGTGCCAGCTCACGGGACAGGGATGACTACGAGCAGTACTTC NA TRBV18 TRBD1 TRBJ2-7
CASSLAGPTDTQYF TGTGCCAGCTCACTAGCGGGGCCTACAGATACGCAGTATTTT NA TRBV10-3 TRBD2 TRBJ2-3
CASSQDPGGSYEQYF TGCGCCAGCAGCCAAGATCCAGGGGGATCCTACGAGCAGTACTTC NA TRBV4-1 TRBD1 TRBJ2-7
CASSLEGIPTYEQYF TGTGCCAGCAGCTTAGAGGGGATTCCTACATACGAGCAGTACTTC NA TRBV7-2 NA TRBJ2-7
CAIRGQGSSYNEQFF TGTGCCATCAGGGGACAGGGGAGCTCCTACAATGAGCAGTTCTTC NA TRBV10-3 TRBD1 TRBJ2-1
CASSASGLADQYF TGTGCCAGTAGTGCATCGGGACTAGCGGATCAGTACTTC few TRBV19 TRBD2 TRBJ2-7
CATSRAGTEPNTEAFF TGTGCCACCAGCAGGGCCGGGACAGAGCCGAACACTGAAGCTTTCTTT NA TRBV15 TRBD1 TRBJ1-1
CAWGDWGSYEQYF TGTGCCTGGGGAGATTGGGGCTCCTACGAGCAGTACTTC NA TRBV30 NA TRBJ2-7
CASSLISGGARYGYTF TGTGCCAGCAGCTTAATCTCGGGGGGCGCACGCTATGGCTACACCTTC NA TRBV7-6 NA TRBJ1-2
CASSDRGAGNTIYF TGCGCCAGCAGTGACAGGGGGGCTGGAAACACCATATATTTT once TRBV10-2 TRBD1 TRBJ1-3
CASSGLENPGGNTEAFF TGTGCCAGCAGTGGGCTCGAAAACCCAGGGGGCAACACTGAAGCTTTCTTT NA TRBV6-4 TRBD1 TRBJ1-1
CASSLEGGYEQYF TGTGCCAGCAGCCTGGAGGGAGGTTACGAGCAGTACTTC NA TRBV5-6 NA TRBJ2-7
CASSYKRTNTGELFF TGTGCCAGCAGTTACAAGCGGACGAACACCGGGGAGCTGTTTTTT NA TRBV6-5 NA TRBJ2-2
CASSRLAAFRSGANVLTF TGTGCCAGCAGCCGCCTCGCGGCGTTTAGGTCCGGGGCCAACGTCCTGACTTTC NA TRBV5-6 NA TRBJ2-6
CASSLGHLSYNEQFF TGCGCCAGCAGCTTGGGGCACCTCTCCTACAATGAGCAGTTCTTC NA TRBV5-1 NA TRBJ2-1
CASSLGAALGYTF TGTGCCAGCAGCTTGGGGGCAGCTCTAGGCTACACCTTC NA TRBV5-6 NA TRBJ1-2
CASSLDLGGYTF TGTGCCAGCAGCTTGGACCTCGGTGGCTACACCTTC NA TRBV5-8 NA TRBJ1-2
CAISEGRAVNTGELFF TGTGCCATCAGTGAAGGGAGGGCAGTAAACACCGGGGAGCTGTTTTTT few TRBV10-3 TRBD2 TRBJ2-2
CASSPRSTRDTEAFF TGTGCCAGCTCACCAAGAAGCACGAGGGACACTGAAGCTTTCTTT NA TRBV18 NA TRBJ1-1
CASTSQTGFPNEQFF TGTGCCAGTACTTCCCAGACAGGATTCCCAAATGAGCAGTTCTTC NA TRBV19 NA TRBJ2-1
CARSHTSTGEAFF TGTGCCAGAAGCCACACCTCCACAGGGGAAGCTTTCTTT NA TRBV7-5 NA TRBJ1-1
CASSPTTAQNGYTF TGTGCCAGTAGTCCCACGACAGCCCAAAATGGCTACACCTTC NA TRBV19 NA TRBJ1-2
CASSRTGNTEAFF TGTGCCAGCAGCCGCACAGGGAACACTGAAGCTTTCTTT NA TRBV7-9 NA TRBJ1-1
CSVGVSSGGLSDTQYF TGCAGCGTTGGGGTCTCTAGCGGGGGGTTGTCAGATACGCAGTATTTT NA TRBV29-1 TRBD2 TRBJ2-3
CASSGTSGGIGETQYF TGCGCCAGCAGCGGGACTAGCGGGGGGATAGGGGAGACCCAGTACTTC NA TRBV5-1 TRBD2 TRBJ2-5
CASSDHRSQTQYF TGTGCCAGCAGCGACCACAGGTCCCAGACCCAGTACTTC NA TRBV7-9 NA TRBJ2-5
CASSLLPGTSGTGNEQFF TGCGCCAGCAGCCTCCTGCCCGGGACTAGCGGGACGGGGAATGAGCAGTTCTTC NA TRBV4-1 TRBD2 TRBJ2-1
CASSPNRGDEQYF TGTGCCAGCAGCCCGAACAGGGGCGACGAGCAGTACTTC NA TRBV7-9 TRBD1 TRBJ2-7
CASSLFGGGNTGELFF TGTGCCAGCAGCTTATTTGGGGGGGGCAACACCGGGGAGCTGTTTTTT NA TRBV7-3 NA TRBJ2-2
CASSFSLRVATNEKLFF TGTGCCAGCAGCTTTTCGCTCAGGGTTGCAACTAATGAAAAACTGTTTTTT once TRBV11-2 NA TRBJ1-4
CASSPDLGNDVLKLFF TGTGCCAGCTCACCGGACTTGGGGAACGACGTTCTGAAACTGTTTTTT NA TRBV18 NA TRBJ1-4
CASSSLGQSSQRGNGYTF TGTGCCAGTAGTAGCCTCGGCCAGTCCTCCCAAAGGGGTAATGGCTACACCTTC NA TRBV19 NA TRBJ1-2
CASSSRATTSGGVRYEQYF TGTGCCAGTAGTAGTCGAGCGACGACTAGCGGGGGGGTAAGGTACGAGCAGTACTTC NA TRBV19 TRBD2 TRBJ2-7
CASSFRDRGHKLFF TGTGCCAGCAGTTTTCGGGACAGGGGGCACAAACTGTTTTTT NA TRBV28 TRBD1 TRBJ1-4
CASSDGLAGGPTRNEQFF TGTGCCAGCAGCGACGGACTAGCGGGAGGTCCCACGAGGAATGAGCAGTTCTTC NA TRBV5-4 TRBD2 TRBJ2-1
CASSSRRRNTEAFF TGTGCCAGCAGCTCGCGACGGAGGAACACTGAAGCTTTCTTT NA TRBV7-2 NA TRBJ1-1
CSAPVGQSNYGYTF TGCAGCGCCCCAGTGGGACAGTCTAACTATGGCTACACCTTC NA TRBV29-1 TRBD1 TRBJ1-2
CASSRTGTSYEQFF TGTGCCAGCAGTCGTACCGGGACTAGTTATGAGCAGTTCTTC few TRBV27 TRBD2 TRBJ2-1